The 4 T cell receptor beta chains in this list originate from one sample, sequenced in a study of T cell repertoires in cytomegalovirus infection. Using its own MiXCR run on the reads, TCRdb lists one record per CDR3 protein. The data show approximately 500,000 distinct CDR3 sequences, with about 30% seen just once and about 13% held by the top ten. The specimen was PBMCs. All receptors come from a human donor in good health (CMV status not recorded). Some clones in this sample may be carry-over from other donors' samples.

The rearrangement joins TRBV7-2 to TRBJ2-3, with D unclear. The CDR3 extends over 13 amino acids. The V and J ends lost 5 bases and 4 bases respectively, with 10 bases between them. The germline CDR1 and CDR2 sequences are SGHTA and FQGNSA. CDR3 coding DNA: TGTGCCAGCAGCCCTTCATTTGCAGATACGCAGTATTTT. This codes for CASSPSFADTQYF.

J is TRBJ2-7 and V is TRBV28; 8 bases are shared with TRBD2. CDR1 is MDHEN, CDR2 SYDVKM, per germline. V lost 3 bases, J lost 0 bases, and 10 bases stayed unmatched. This CDR3 spans 17 amino acids. CDR3 sequence reads: CASSFTGGPKFSYEQYF. As DNA, the CDR3 is TGTGCCAGCAGTTTCACGGGAGGGCCCAAATTCTCCTACGAGCAGTACTTC. The full variable domain, its missing parts supplied by reference TRBV28 and TRBJ2-7, is DVKVTQSSRYLVKRTGEKVFLECVQDMDHENMFWYRQDPGLGLRLIYFSYDVKMKEKGDIPEGYSVSREKKERFSLILESASTNQTSMYLCASSFTGGPKFSYEQYFGPGTRLTVT.

The chain is built from TRBV30 and TRBJ2-1; D is perhaps TRBD1 (5 bases). CDR3 length: 11 amino acids. The germline V gene encodes CDR1 GTSNPN and CDR2 SVGIG (reference sequence). Trimming took off 4 bases at V and 4 bases at J, with 5 bases between the two ends. The CDR3 spells CAWTGYNEQFF. Here the CDR3 DNA reads TGTGCCTGGACAGGGTACAATGAGCAGTTCTTC.

This clonotype was detected a few times. V usage is TRBV10-3 and J usage is TRBJ2-1, with D uncertain. The germline gives CDR1 ENHRY, CDR2 SYGVKD. V was clipped by 0 bases and J by 3 bases, with 3 bases between them. The CDR3 sequence is 13 residues long. Here the CDR3 DNA reads TGTGCCATCAGTGAGTCACTCTACAATGAGCAGTTCTTC. It yields the protein CAISESLYNEQFF.